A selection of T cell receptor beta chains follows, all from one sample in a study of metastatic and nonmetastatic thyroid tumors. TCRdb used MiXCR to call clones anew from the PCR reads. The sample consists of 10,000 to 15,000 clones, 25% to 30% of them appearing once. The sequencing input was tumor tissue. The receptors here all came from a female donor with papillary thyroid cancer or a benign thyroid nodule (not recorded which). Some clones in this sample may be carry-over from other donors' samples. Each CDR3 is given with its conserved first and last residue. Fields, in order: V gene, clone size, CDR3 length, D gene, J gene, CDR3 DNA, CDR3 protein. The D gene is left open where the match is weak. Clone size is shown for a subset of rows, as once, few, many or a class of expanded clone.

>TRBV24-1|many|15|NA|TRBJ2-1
TGTGCCACCAGCCATACTAGGGACCTGGGGAATGAGCAGTTCTTC
CATSHTRDLGNEQFF
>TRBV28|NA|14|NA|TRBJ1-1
TGTGCCAGCATATGGAATCCGAGGAAAACTGAAGCTTTATTT
CASIWNPRKTEALF
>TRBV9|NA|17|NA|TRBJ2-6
TGTGCCAGCAGCGCCTCAATACAGTGTTCTGGGGCCAACGTCCTGACTTTC
CASSASIQCSGANVLTF
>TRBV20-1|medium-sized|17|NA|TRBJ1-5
TGCAGTGCCTTAAAGGTCCAGGGACTATATAGCAATCAGCCCCAGCATTTT
CSALKVQGLYSNQPQHF
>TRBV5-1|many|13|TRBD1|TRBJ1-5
TGCGCCAGCAGCCGACAGGGGGATCAGCCCCAGCATTTT
CASSRQGDQPQHF
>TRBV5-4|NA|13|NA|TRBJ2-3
TGTGCCAGCCGTTCTCACACCACAGATACGCAGTATTTT
CASRSHTTDTQYF
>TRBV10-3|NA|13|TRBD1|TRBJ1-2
TGTGCCACCACGGCGGGACAGTTCGATGGCTACACCTTC
CATTAGQFDGYTF
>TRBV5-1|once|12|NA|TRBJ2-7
TGCGCCAGCAGCCTCCCGGGGTACGAGCAGTACTTC
CASSLPGYEQYF
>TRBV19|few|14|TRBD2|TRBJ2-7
TGTGCCAGTAGTGTAGCGGGAGGTGCCTACGAGCAGTACTTC
CASSVAGGAYEQYF
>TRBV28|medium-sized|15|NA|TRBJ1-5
TGTGCCAGCAGTTTGGAGGGTCGGGGCAATCAGCCCCAGCATTTT
CASSLEGRGNQPQHF
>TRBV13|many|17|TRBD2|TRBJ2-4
TGTGCCAGCAGCTTAAGGGGACTAGTGTACGCCAAAAACATTCAGTACTTC
CASSLRGLVYAKNIQYF
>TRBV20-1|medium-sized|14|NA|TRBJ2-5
TGCAGTGCTAGAGATGACCAACTAAAAGAGACCCAGTACTTC
CSARDDQLKETQYF
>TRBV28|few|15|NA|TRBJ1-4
TGTGCCAGCACCTCCCCTTGGGCAATTAATGAAAAACTGTTTTTT
CASTSPWAINEKLFF
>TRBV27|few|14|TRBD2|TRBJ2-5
TGTGCCAGCAGTTTACTAGCGGGAAAAGAGACCCAGTACTTC
CASSLLAGKETQYF
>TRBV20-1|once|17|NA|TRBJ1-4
TGCAGTGCTAGAGCCATGGCCCCGGGACTACGGGTGGAAAAACTGTTTTTT
CSARAMAPGLRVEKLFF
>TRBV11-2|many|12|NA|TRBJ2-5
TGTGCCAGCAGCCCCAGGGGTGAGACCCAGTACTTC
CASSPRGETQYF
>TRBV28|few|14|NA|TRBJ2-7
TGTGCCAGCAGTTTTGTGAGGGAATTTAACGAGCAGTACTTC
CASSFVREFNEQYF
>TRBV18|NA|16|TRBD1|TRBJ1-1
TGTGCCAGCTCACCAGGCACAGGGGTCATGAACACTGAAGCTTTCTTT
CASSPGTGVMNTEAFF
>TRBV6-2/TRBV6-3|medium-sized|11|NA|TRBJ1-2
TGTGCCAGCAGTACCATGGGAGGCTACACCTTC
CASSTMGGYTF
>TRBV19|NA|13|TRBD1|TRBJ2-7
TGTGCCAGTCCGACAGGGGGCTCCCTCCAGCAGTACTTC
CASPTGGSLQQYF
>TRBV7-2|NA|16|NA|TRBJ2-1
TGTGCCAGCAGCTTGCGGGCGGGATCACGAGACAATGAGCAGTTCTTC
CASSLRAGSRDNEQFF
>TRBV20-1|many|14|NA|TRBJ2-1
TGCAGTGCTAGACTCCAGAGTGGGTACAATGAGCAGTTCTTC
CSARLQSGYNEQFF
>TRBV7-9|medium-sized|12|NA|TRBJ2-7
TGTGCCAGCAGCAGGACGGTAGGTGAGCAGTACTTC
CASSRTVGEQYF
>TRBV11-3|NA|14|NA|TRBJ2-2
TGTGCCAGCAGCTTATCAGGGGACACCGGGGAGCTGTTTTTT
CASSLSGDTGELFF
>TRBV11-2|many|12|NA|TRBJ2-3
TGTGCCAGCAGCGCCGACACAGATACGCAGTATTTT
CASSADTDTQYF
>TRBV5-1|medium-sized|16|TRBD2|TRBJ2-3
TGCGCCAGCAGCGGTATAGCGGGAGGGAGCACAGATACGCAGTATTTT
CASSGIAGGSTDTQYF
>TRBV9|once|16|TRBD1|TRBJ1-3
TGTGCCAGCAGCCTATGGGACAGTAGGACTGGAAACACCATATATTTT
CASSLWDSRTGNTIYF
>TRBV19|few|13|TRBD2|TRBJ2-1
TGTGCCAGTAGTCATGGGACTAGCGGTGCGCAGTTCTTC
CASSHGTSGAQFF
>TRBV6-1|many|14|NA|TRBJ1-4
TGTGCCAGCAGTGGTAGGGGGACTAATGAAAGACCGTTTTTT
CASSGRGTNERPFF
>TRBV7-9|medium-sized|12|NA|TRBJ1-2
TGTGCCAGCAGCTTTAGGGGTGCTGGCTACACCTTC
CASSFRGAGYTF
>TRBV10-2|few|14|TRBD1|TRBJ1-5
TGCGCCAGCAGTGGAGACAGGGGGAGGCAGACCCAGCATTTT
CASSGDRGRQTQHF
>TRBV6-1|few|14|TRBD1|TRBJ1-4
TGCGCCAGCAGCTCGACAGGGTACAGTGAAAAACCGTTTTTT
CASSSTGYSEKPFF
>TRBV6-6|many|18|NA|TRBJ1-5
TGTGCCAGCAGTCACAAGGTCGGTGGGGTGGGGTATGTTCAGCCCCAGCATTTT
CASSHKVGGVGYVQPQHF
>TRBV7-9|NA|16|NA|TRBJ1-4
TGTGCCAGCAGCTTAACTTGGTCTGCAACTAATGAAAAACTGTTTTTT
CASSLTWSATNEKLFF
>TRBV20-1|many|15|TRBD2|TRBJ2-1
TGCAGTGCTAGAGATGACGGTAGCGGGAGGCGTGAGCAGTTCTTC
CSARDDGSGRREQFF
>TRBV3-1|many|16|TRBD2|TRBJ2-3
TGTGCCAGCAGCCGGGGACTAGCGGACTTGAGAGATACGCAGTATTTT
CASSRGLADLRDTQYF
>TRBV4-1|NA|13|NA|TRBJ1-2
TGCGCCAGCAGCCGGCAGAGGGGTTCTGGCTATACCTTC
CASSRQRGSGYTF
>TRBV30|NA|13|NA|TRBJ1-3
TGTGCCTGGAGTGTACGTGGAGGAAACACCATATATTTT
CAWSVRGGNTIYF
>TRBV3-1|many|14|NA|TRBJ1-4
TGTGCCAGCAGCCAAGTGGGTAATAATGAAAAACTGTTTTTT
CASSQVGNNEKLFF
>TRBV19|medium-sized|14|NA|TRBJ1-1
TGTGCCAGTACCTGGGGGATAATGAACACTGAAGCTTTCTTT
CASTWGIMNTEAFF
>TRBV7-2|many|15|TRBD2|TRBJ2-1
TGTGCCAGCAGCCCCCCCGGGGGGTCCTACAATGAGCAGTTCTTC
CASSPPGGSYNEQFF
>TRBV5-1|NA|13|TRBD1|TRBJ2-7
TGCGCCAGCCGACAGGGCACCTCCTACGAGCAGTACTTC
CASRQGTSYEQYF
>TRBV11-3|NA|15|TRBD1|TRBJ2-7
TGTGCCAGCAGCAATCTGGACAGGAACTCCGGAGAGCAGTACTTC
CASSNLDRNSGEQYF
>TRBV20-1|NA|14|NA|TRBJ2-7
TGCAGTGCTAGACCGGGCAAGTGTTCCTACAAGCAGTACTTC
CSARPGKCSYKQYF
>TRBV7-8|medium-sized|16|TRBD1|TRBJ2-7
TGTGCCAGCAGAGTTACAACGGGACAGGGGATCTACGAGCAGTACTTC
CASRVTTGQGIYEQYF
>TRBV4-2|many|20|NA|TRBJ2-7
TGTGCCAGCAGCCCGAATAGGCAGGGCGACTCCTTATCCTTACCCTACGAGCAGTACTTC
CASSPNRQGDSLSLPYEQYF
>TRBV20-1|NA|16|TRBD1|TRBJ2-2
TGCAGTGCTAGAGAATGGAGGGACAGGGACACCGGGGAGCTGTTTTTT
CSAREWRDRDTGELFF
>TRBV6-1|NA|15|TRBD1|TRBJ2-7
TGTGCCAGCAACGAGGGGGCAGGCAAAACCTACGAGCAGTACTTC
CASNEGAGKTYEQYF
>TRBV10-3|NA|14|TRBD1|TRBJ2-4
TGTGCCATCAGTGAGAGACAGGGGCGGTCCATTCAGTACTTC
CAISERQGRSIQYF
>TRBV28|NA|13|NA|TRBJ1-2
TGTGCCAGCAGTGTCACAGCTTTCTATGGCTACACCTTC
CASSVTAFYGYTF
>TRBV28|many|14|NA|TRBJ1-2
TGTGCCAGCAGTCTAGGGGGGCGCAGCGGTGGCTACACCTTC
CASSLGGRSGGYTF
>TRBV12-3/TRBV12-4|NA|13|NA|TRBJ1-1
TGTGCCAGCAGTCATACAGTGAACACTGAAGCTTTCTTT
CASSHTVNTEAFF
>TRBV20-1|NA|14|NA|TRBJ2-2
TGCAGTGCTAGAGTCGGGGGCAACACCGGGGAGCTGTTTTTT
CSARVGGNTGELFF